Each of the 29 T cell receptor beta chains below was sequenced from the same sample in a study of CD8 T cells in Susac syndrome. RNA amounts of about 0.5 to 1 ug underwent reverse transcription with random hexamers. Each CDR3 protein is one row after TCRdb ran MiXCR on the immunoSEQ multiplex PCR reads. The data show more than 200,000 distinct CDR3 sequences, with around 93% seen just once and 0.065% to 0.075% held by the top ten. The sample taken for sequencing was CD4+ T cells from PBMCs. These receptors came from a human donor with multiple sclerosis.

The DNA of the CDR3 is TGTGCCAGCAGCCAAGATAATAGGAGCATGAACACTGAAGCTTTCTTT. Translation gives CASSQDNRSMNTEAFF. This chain joins TRBV4-2 and TRBJ1-1; D gene ambiguous. The CDR3 totals 16 residues. Per germline, CDR1 LGHNA and CDR2 YNFKEQ. V was trimmed by 0 bases and J by 0 bases, leaving 11 bases between them.

The CDR3 region is CATRDTPYTEAFF. Written as DNA, the CDR3 is TGTGCCACCAGGGACACCCCCTACACTGAAGCTTTCTTT. The chain employs TRBV24-1 and TRBJ1-1; weak D call: TRBD1 (5 bases). The CDR3 runs to 13 residues. CDR1 is KGHDR, CDR2 SFDVKD, per germline. Trimming stripped 7 bases from V and 3 bases from J, with 11 bases between.

V is TRBV2 and J is TRBJ2-1; TRBD1 matches 8 bases. The CDR3 sequence is 16 residues long. From germline, CDR1 is SNHLY and CDR2 FYNNEI. V dropped 4 bases and J dropped 0; count of bases not matched to a gene: 5. CDR3 sequence (DNA): TGTGCCAGCAGTGTGGGAGACAGGGGCTCCTACAATGAGCAGTTCTTC. Translated, it gives CASSVGDRGSYNEQFF.

This clonotype came up once. The rearrangement joins TRBV2 to TRBJ2-3; 9 bases align to TRBD1. The CDR3 contains 14 residues. The junction had 2 bases not matched to a gene; V was cut back by 3 bases and J by 4 bases. CDR1 is SNHLY and CDR2 is FYNNEI in the germline V gene. CDR3 amino acids: CASSEDRGPDTQYF. The CDR3 DNA follows: TGTGCCAGCAGTGAGGACAGGGGCCCAGATACGCAGTATTTT.

The chain combines TRBV5-1 with TRBJ2-1; tentative D call: TRBD1 (6 bases). CDR1 SGHRS and CDR2 YFSETQ come from the germline V gene. Trimming stripped 3 bases from V and 5 bases from J, with 21 bases between. This CDR3 region has 17 residues. CDR3 DNA sequence: TGCGCCAGCAGCTCGCTCACGTGGGGGCGGTGGAACAATGAGCAGTTCTTC. Its translation: CASSSLTWGRWNNEQFF.

V is TRBV2 and J is TRBJ2-1; D is perhaps TRBD1 (5 bases). The CDR3 covers 14 residues. Germline lookup yields CDR1 SNHLY and CDR2 FYNNEI. V lost 0 bases and J 6 bases, leaving 9 bases between the germline ends. This CDR3 reads CASSEAHRGNEQFF. CDR3 in DNA: TGTGCCAGCAGTGAAGCTCATAGGGGCAATGAGCAGTTCTTC.

This clonotype came up once. The chain joins TRBV4-2 to TRBJ2-7; tentative D call: TRBD2 (5 bases). The germline gives CDR1 LGHNA, CDR2 YNFKEQ. CDR3 size: 13 residues. V was trimmed by 3 bases and J by 4 bases, leaving 10 bases between them. CDR3 coding DNA: TGTGCCAGCAGCCAGGAGGATCTATACGAGCAGTACGTC. It yields the protein CASSQEDLYEQYV.

The chain carries TRBV11-2 and TRBJ1-1; D remains unclear. Germline loops: CDR1 SGHAT, CDR2 FQNNGV. This CDR3 contains 13 residues. Trimming removed 1 base from V and 4 bases from J, with 7 bases in between. The CDR3 DNA reads TGTGCCAGCAGCTTAGTTAGGATCACTGAAGCTTTCTTT. Its translation is CASSLVRITEAFF.

The V and J genes are TRBV30 and TRBJ2-3; D perhaps matches TRBD1 (6 bases). CDR1 is GTSNPN, CDR2 SVGIG, per germline (reference sequence). CDR3 length: 12 residues. V lost 5 bases to trimming and J lost 4 bases, with 10 bases between them. CDR3: CAWGKGADTQYF. The CDR3 DNA follows: TGTGCCTGGGGTAAGGGGGCAGATACGCAGTATTTT.

The V and J genes are TRBV9 and TRBJ1-5; D is unresolved. Germline V gene data show CDR1 as SGDLS and CDR2 as YYNGEE. The V end lost 0 bases, the J end lost 4 bases, and 11 bases lay between the germline ends. There are 15 residues in the CDR3. Written as DNA, the CDR3 is TGTGCCAGCAGCGTAGATGTGAGGCCTAATCAGCCCCAGCATTTT. This gives the protein CASSVDVRPNQPQHF.

This chain connects TRBV13 to TRBJ1-1, with D maybe TRBD1 (6 bases). This CDR3 spans 16 amino acids. Germline V gene sequence: CDR1 PRHDT, CDR2 FYEKMQ (reference sequence). Trimming cost V 5 bases and J 1 base, with 17 bases left between them. The CDR3 nucleotides read TGTGCCAGCAGCGTTAGAGGCCCAGGGGCGAACACTGAAGCTTTCTTT. Its protein is CASSVRGPGANTEAFF.

The chain is built from TRBV2 and TRBJ2-5; D call uncertain. This CDR3 is built from 12 residues. V lost 4 bases, J lost 5 bases, and 8 bases lay in between. The germline gives CDR1 SNHLY, CDR2 FYNNEI. CDR3: CASSASTETQYF. Written as DNA, the CDR3 is TGTGCCAGCAGTGCTTCGACGGAGACCCAGTACTTC.

The chain carries TRBV6-6 and TRBJ1-1, with TRBD1 identical over 7 bases. V trimming: 6 bases; J trimming: 2 bases; junction bases outside the gene matches: 6. This CDR3 spans 14 amino acids. The germline V gene has CDR1 MNHNY and CDR2 SVGAGI (reference sequence). Written as DNA, the CDR3 is TGTGCCAGCAGGGCAACAGGGGCCAACACTGAAGCTTTCTTT. This codes for CASRATGANTEAFF.

This chain connects TRBV20-1 to TRBJ1-3; D gene uncertain. Per the germline V gene, CDR1 is DFQATT and CDR2 is SNEGSKA (reference sequence). Trimming removed 0 bases from V and 1 base from J, with 10 bases in between. This CDR3 contains 15 residues. The CDR3 sequence: CSARDLRESGNTIYF. The CDR3 nucleotides are TGCAGTGCTAGAGATCTGAGGGAGTCTGGAAACACCATATATTTT.

CDR3 nucleotide sequence: TGTGCCAGCACTAACCTCCAGGGAGAGCAGTTCTTC. It specifies CASTNLQGEQFF. This chain joins TRBV2 and TRBJ2-1; possibly TRBD1 for D (5 bases). The V gene's germline CDR1 is SNHLY and CDR2 FYNNEI. The CDR3 is 12 residues long. With 7 bases removed from V and 10 bases from J, the gap between germline ends came to 14 bases.

The chain combines TRBV15 with TRBJ2-1; D may match TRBD1 or TRBD2 (5 bases each). The length of the CDR3 is 15 residues. Deletions cut 5 bases from V and 4 bases from J, with 15 bases between. The germline V gene encodes CDR1 LNHNV and CDR2 YYDKDF (reference sequence). CDR3 sequence (DNA): TGTGCCACCAGCGGCGGTCGGGGCGGTTACAATGAGCAGTTCTTC. This sequence encodes CATSGGRGGYNEQFF.

The chain joins TRBV7-8 to TRBJ1-1; D might be TRBD1 (5 bases). Trimming cost V 7 bases and J 0 bases, with 15 bases left between them. CDR1 is SGHVS and CDR2 is FQNEAQ in the germline V gene. There are 15 residues in the CDR3. As DNA, the CDR3 is TGTGCCAGCACCGCCCGCGGGGGTATGAACACTGAAGCTTTCTTT. The encoded protein is CASTARGGMNTEAFF.

The V and J genes are TRBV5-6 and TRBJ2-5, with D possibly matching TRBD1 (5 bases). This CDR3 comprises 16 residues. V was clipped by 3 bases and J by 2 bases, with 17 bases between them. CDR1 and CDR2 (germline): SGHDT, YYEEEE. CDR3 amino acids: CASSWGPRQIQETQYF. The CDR3 nucleotides are TGTGCCAGCAGCTGGGGTCCGCGACAGATACAAGAGACCCAGTACTTC.

Here the CDR3 reads CASSLEGRGSGANVLTF. The CDR3 nucleotides read TGTGCCAGCAGCTTAGAGGGACGGGGCTCTGGGGCCAACGTCCTGACTTTC. The V gene is TRBV5-4, the J gene TRBJ2-6, with D perhaps assigned TRBD1 or TRBD2 (5 bases each). Germline CDR1 is SGHNT and CDR2 is YYREEE (reference sequence). The CDR3 is 17 amino acids. V lost 2 bases to trimming and J lost 0 bases, with 12 bases between them. The full variable domain, in which reference TRBV5-4 and TRBJ2-6 provide the parts outside the CDR3, is ETGVTQSPTHLIKTRGQQVTLRCSSQSGHNTVSWYQQALGQGPQFIFQYYREEENGRGNFPPRFSGLQFPNYSSELNVNALELDDSALYLCASSLEGRGSGANVLTFGAGSRLTVL.

The chain has TRBV7-3 and TRBJ1-1; D gene uncertain. Trimming left V 0 bases short and J 9 bases short, with 20 bases between. The germline gives CDR1 SGHTA, CDR2 FQGTGA. This CDR3 contains 16 residues. The CDR3 bases are TGTGCCAGCAGCTTAACGGTGGCCCTGAGGCCAGACAAAGCTTTCTTT. Its protein is CASSLTVALRPDKAFF.

This clonotype showed up just a few times. This chain joins TRBV6-1 and TRBJ1-2; D is ambiguous. The CDR3 is 12 amino acids. Germline V gene data show CDR1 as MNHNS and CDR2 as SASEGT. The germline V and J ends were trimmed by 5 bases and 7 bases, with 11 bases remaining between them. The CDR3 coding sequence is TGTGCCAGCAGTCAACGGGGAGGTGGCTACACCTTC. Its protein product is CASSQRGGGYTF.

The CDR3 sequence: CASSFRDTNYGYTF. The CDR3 bases are TGCGCCAGCAGCTTTCGGGACACGAACTATGGCTACACCTTC. J is TRBJ1-2 and V is TRBV5-1; D may be TRBD1 (6 bases). This CDR3 spans 14 amino acids. Germline assignment: CDR1 SGHRS and CDR2 YFSETQ. Trimming removed 2 bases at V and 2 bases at J, with 10 bases between.

The chain combines TRBV3-1 with TRBJ1-1; the match to TRBD1 covers 8 bases. Per the germline V gene, CDR1 is LGHDT and CDR2 is YNNKEL (reference sequence). The CDR3 is 15 residues long. V was pared by 2 bases and J by 5 bases, with 7 bases of the junction left unmatched. The CDR3 is CASSQQDRARTEAFF. CDR3 nucleotides: TGTGCCAGCAGCCAACAGGACAGGGCCAGGACTGAAGCTTTCTTT.

This chain's CDR3 is CASSFRDRVYYEQYF. The CDR3 DNA follows: TGTGCCAGCAGTTTTCGGGACAGAGTTTACTACGAGCAGTACTTC. The V and J genes are TRBV28 and TRBJ2-7; TRBD1 aligns across 7 bases. The CDR3 sequence is 15 residues long. Germline CDR1 reads MDHEN; CDR2 reads SYDVKM. V lost 3 bases and J lost 3; bases outside the gene matches: 8.

The chain employs TRBV20-1 and TRBJ2-5; the D is unclear. Trimming removed 3 bases at V and 5 bases at J, with 13 bases between. Germline V gene lookup returns CDR1 DFQATT and CDR2 SNEGSKA (reference sequence). The CDR3 extends over 13 amino acids. DNA of the CDR3: TGCAGTGCTAGGGTTTCAGGCGCGGAGACCCAGTACTTC. Translated: CSARVSGAETQYF.

This chain connects TRBV20-1 to TRBJ2-1, with D perhaps TRBD1 (5 bases). This CDR3 spans 14 amino acids. Germline CDR1 reads DFQATT; CDR2 reads SNEGSKA (reference sequence). The germline V and J ends were trimmed by 4 bases and 1 base, with 11 bases remaining between them. CDR3 bases: TGCAGTGCTAATACCCAGGGTTCCTACAATGAGCAGTTCTTC. Translating it yields CSANTQGSYNEQFF.

In nucleotides, the CDR3 is TGTGCCAGCAGCGGCGCTCCGACAGTCAACACTGAAGCTTTCTTT. Its protein is CASSGAPTVNTEAFF. The V gene is TRBV7-2, the J gene TRBJ1-1; possibly TRBD1 for D (5 bases). The CDR3 spans 15 residues. Trimming took 5 bases from V and 2 from J, leaving 15 bases between them. The germline V gene has CDR1 SGHTA and CDR2 FQGNSA.

J is TRBJ2-5 and V is TRBV15; D unclear. The V gene's germline CDR1 is LNHNV and CDR2 YYDKDF (reference sequence). V was shortened by 0 bases and J by 5 bases, with 7 bases between the two germline ends. The CDR3 consists of 13 residues. CDR3 residues: CATSREGRETQYF. DNA of the CDR3: TGTGCCACCAGCAGAGAGGGAAGGGAGACCCAGTACTTC.

The rearrangement joins TRBV7-9 to TRBJ2-4; the match to TRBD1 covers 8 bases. Per germline, CDR1 SEHNR and CDR2 FQNEAQ (reference sequence). The CDR3 loop spans 17 amino acids. V was clipped by 4 bases and J by 3 bases; unmatched bases: 11. This chain's CDR3 is CASSSDRGDRDKNIQYF. CDR3 nucleotide sequence: TGTGCCAGCAGCTCCGACAGGGGTGATAGGGACAAAAACATTCAGTACTTC.